The clone carrying this T cell receptor beta chain occurred a few times. What it binds is not known. The source of the sample is a study of T cells after yellow fever vaccination. Turning to the study itself: SMART-Seq v4 Ultra Low Input handled preparation of low-cell-number fractions. Whole-study results and caveats: Reappearance after the booster was seen for most primary-vaccination clones, at 96% CD4 and 75% to 90% CD8. Peak timing came faster in the weaker secondary response, day 5 versus 15.

In germline, CDR1 is DFQATT, CDR2 SNEGSKA (reference sequence). Trimming took off 2 bases at V and 5 bases at J, with 18 bases between the two ends. This CDR3 has 15 residues. Template switching by 5'RACE produced TCR cDNA, adding a universal primer site and UMIs. TCRdb fed the 5' RACE reads into MiXCR, producing one record per CDR3 protein. The sample contains a few hundred thousand distinct CDR3 sequences, 8.7% of which appear only once. The sample here was PBMCs, taken on the day of the first yellow fever vaccination. The chain combines TRBV20-1 with TRBJ2-5, with TRBD2 as a possible D gene (5 bases). The source is a young man who received the YFV17D yellow fever vaccine. DNA for the CDR3: TGCAGTGCTAGAATCCCGGGGAGTAATCGGGAGACCCAGTACTTC. Translation gives CSARIPGSNRETQYF.